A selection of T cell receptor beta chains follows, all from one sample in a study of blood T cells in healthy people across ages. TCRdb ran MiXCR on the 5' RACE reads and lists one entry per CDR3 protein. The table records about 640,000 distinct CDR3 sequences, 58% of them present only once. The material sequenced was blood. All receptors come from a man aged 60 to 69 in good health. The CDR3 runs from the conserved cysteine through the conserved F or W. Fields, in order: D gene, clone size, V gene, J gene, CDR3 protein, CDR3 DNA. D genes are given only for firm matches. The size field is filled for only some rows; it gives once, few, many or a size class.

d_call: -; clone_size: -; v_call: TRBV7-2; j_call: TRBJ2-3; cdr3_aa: CASSLVLGGTDTQYF; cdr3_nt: TGTGCCAGCAGCTTAGTTCTGGGAGGCACAGATACGCAGTATTTT
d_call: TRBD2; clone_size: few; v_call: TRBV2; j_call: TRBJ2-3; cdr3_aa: CASSDRAGGTDTQYF; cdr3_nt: TGTGCCAGCAGTGATCGGGCGGGGGGCACAGATACGCAGTATTTT
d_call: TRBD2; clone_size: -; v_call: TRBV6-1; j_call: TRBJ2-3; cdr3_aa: CASRGGLAGDLDTQYF; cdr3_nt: TGTGCCAGCAGGGGGGGACTAGCGGGGGACCTAGATACGCAGTATTTT
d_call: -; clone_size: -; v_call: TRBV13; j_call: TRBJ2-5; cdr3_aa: CASSLDRTDNQETQYF; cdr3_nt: TGTGCCAGCAGCTTAGATCGGACAGATAATCAAGAGACCCAGTACTTC
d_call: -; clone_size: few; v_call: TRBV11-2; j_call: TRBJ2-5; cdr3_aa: CASSSGRAEETQYF; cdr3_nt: TGTGCCAGCAGCTCGGGGCGTGCAGAAGAGACCCAGTACTTC
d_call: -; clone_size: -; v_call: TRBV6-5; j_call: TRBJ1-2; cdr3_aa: CASSTTGRGMRYTF; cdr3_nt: TGTGCCAGCAGCACTACGGGGAGAGGTATGCGGTACACCTTC
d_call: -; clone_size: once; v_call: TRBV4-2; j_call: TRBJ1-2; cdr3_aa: CASSQDAGWRDYGYTF; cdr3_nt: TGTGCCAGCAGCCAAGATGCCGGGTGGAGAGACTATGGCTACACCTTC
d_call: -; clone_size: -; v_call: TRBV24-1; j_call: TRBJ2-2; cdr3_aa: CATSDLPRDRDTGELFF; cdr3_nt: TGTGCCACCAGTGATTTGCCCCGGGACCGAGACACCGGGGAGCTGTTTTTT
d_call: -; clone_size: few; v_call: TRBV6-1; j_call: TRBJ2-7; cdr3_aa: CASTSRPYEQYF; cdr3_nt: TGTGCCAGCACCTCAAGGCCCTACGAGCAGTACTTC
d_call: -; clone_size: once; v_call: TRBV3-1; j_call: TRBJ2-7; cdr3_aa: CASSLESSEQYF; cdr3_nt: TGTGCCAGCAGCCTAGAATCCTCCGAGCAGTACTTC
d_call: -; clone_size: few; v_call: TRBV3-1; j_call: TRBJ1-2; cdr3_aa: CASSPDTSNYGYTF; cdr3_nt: TGTGCCAGCAGCCCGGACACTTCAAACTATGGCTACACCTTC
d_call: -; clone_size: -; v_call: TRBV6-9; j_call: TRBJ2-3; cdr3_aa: CASSPVKFRADTQYF; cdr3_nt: TGTGCCAGCAGTCCCGTTAAATTCCGCGCAGATACGCAGTATTTT
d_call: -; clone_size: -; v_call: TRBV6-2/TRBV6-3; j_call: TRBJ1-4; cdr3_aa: CASSYSGRSNEKLFF; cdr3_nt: TGTGCCAGCAGTTACTCTGGGCGGTCGAATGAAAAACTGTTTTTT
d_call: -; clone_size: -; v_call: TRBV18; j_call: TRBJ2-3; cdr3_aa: CASSPPRQAIQGDTQYF; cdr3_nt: TGTGCCAGCTCACCACCCCGACAGGCCATACAAGGGGATACGCAGTATTTT
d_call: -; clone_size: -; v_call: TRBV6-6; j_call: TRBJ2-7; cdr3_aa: CASRQGPQEAQYF; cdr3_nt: TGTGCCAGCAGACAGGGCCCACAAGAGGCCCAGTACTTC
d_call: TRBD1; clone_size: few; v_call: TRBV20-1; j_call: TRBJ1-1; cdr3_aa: CSARTGGVRITEAFF; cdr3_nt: TGCAGTGCTAGGACAGGGGGGGTAAGGATCACTGAAGCTTTCTTT
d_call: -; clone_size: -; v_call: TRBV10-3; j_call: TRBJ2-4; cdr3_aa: CAISESQGAKNIQYF; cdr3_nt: TGTGCCATCAGTGAGTCCCAGGGGGCCAAAAACATTCAGTACTTC
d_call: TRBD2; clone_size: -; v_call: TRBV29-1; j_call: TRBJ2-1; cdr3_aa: CSVERGGLGSEQFF; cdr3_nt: TGCAGCGTTGAGCGGGGGGGCCTCGGGAGTGAGCAGTTCTTC
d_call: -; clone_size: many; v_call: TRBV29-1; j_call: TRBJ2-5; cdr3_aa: CSVEEWVQQETQYF; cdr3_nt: TGCAGCGTTGAAGAATGGGTGCAGCAAGAGACCCAGTACTTC
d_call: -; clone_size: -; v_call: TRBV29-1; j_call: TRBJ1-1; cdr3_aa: CSVKGWRDNPEAFF; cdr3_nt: TGCAGCGTGAAGGGGTGGAGAGACAATCCTGAAGCTTTCTTT